These 9 T cell receptor beta chains came from one sample sequenced in a study of blood T cell repertoires in COVID-19. Sequencing used immunoSEQ multiplex PCR; TCRdb keeps in-frame clones, though not all of them. The sample yields about 73,000 clones, around four fifths seen once. Source material: peripheral blood. The origin of the receptors is a woman aged 60 to 75 with acute or convalescent COVID-19.

This clone has only a few counts. This chain uses TRBV14 with TRBJ2-1; 14 nucleotides agree with TRBD2. CDR3 length: 17 amino acids. Trimming at V came to 5 bases and at J to 9 bases, leaving 12 bases not matched to a gene. Germline V gene sequence: CDR1 SGHDN, CDR2 FVKESK. CDR3 sequence: CASSDPRGTSGRGEQFF. CDR3 bases: TGTGCCAGCAGCGACCCCAGAGGGACTAGCGGGAGAGGTGAGCAGTTCTTC.

The sample holds one count of this clone. The chain uses TRBV6-5 and TRBJ1-2; D gene unclear. The length of the CDR3 is 15 residues. Trimming took 0 bases from V and 8 from J, leaving 16 bases between them. The germline V gene has CDR1 MNHEY and CDR2 SVGAGI. In DNA, the CDR3 is TGTGCCAGCAGTTACTCGTACTTAACGGGATGGGGCTACACCTTC. Translation: CASSYSYLTGWGYTF.

This chain connects TRBV25-1 to TRBJ1-2, with a weak D call TRBD1 (6 bases). Looked up from germline, CDR1 is MGHDK and CDR2 is SYGVNS. The CDR3 is made up of 14 amino acids. Trimming pared 4 bases from V and 4 bases from J, leaving 13 bases between. CDR3 coding DNA: TGTGCCAGCAGTGCCGGGACATGGGGCTATGGCTACACCTTC. Protein sequence: CASSAGTWGYGYTF.

This chain joins TRBV19 and TRBJ1-2, with D perhaps TRBD1 (5 bases). The ends were cut back, 0 bases at V and 2 bases at J, with 10 bases in the middle. The germline CDR1 and CDR2 sequences are LNHDA and SQIVND (reference sequence). This CDR3 is 15 amino acids long. CDR3 in amino acids: CASSIDRRQNYGYTF. Here the CDR3 DNA reads TGTGCCAGTAGTATAGATAGGAGACAGAACTATGGCTACACCTTC.

The rearrangement joins TRBV5-4 to TRBJ1-1; 7 bases align to TRBD1. Germline CDR1 SGHNT, CDR2 YYREEE (reference sequence). The CDR3 runs to 19 residues. The J segment lost 0 bases and the V segment lost 4 bases, leaving 18 bases of the junction unmatched. The CDR3 coding sequence is TGTGCCAGCAGCCAGAGACAGGGTAGGCGACAGAGGATGAACACTGAAGCTTTCTTT. Its protein is CASSQRQGRRQRMNTEAFF.

The gene calls are TRBV30 and TRBJ1-4; weak D call: TRBD1 (6 bases). The CDR3 runs to 13 residues. CDR1 GTSNPN and CDR2 SVGIG come from the germline V gene (reference sequence). Between the trimmed V and J ends, which lost 2 bases and 4 bases, there was a span of 8 bases. Here the CDR3 reads CAWSRGNNEKLFF. The DNA of the CDR3 is TGTGCCTGGAGTAGGGGGAATAATGAAAAACTGTTTTTT.

CDR3 sequence (DNA): TGTGCCAGCAGCTTGGAGACATTGAACACTGAAGCTTTCTTT. Encoded protein: CASSLETLNTEAFF. The rearrangement links TRBV5-5 to TRBJ1-1; D not certain. This CDR3 has 14 amino acids. Deletions cut 0 bases from V and 0 bases from J, with 6 bases between. From germline, CDR1 is SGHKS and CDR2 YYEKEE (reference sequence).

This clone has a handful of counts. The V call is TRBV7-6, the J call TRBJ1-1, with D possibly TRBD1 on 5 matching bases. CDR1 is SGHVS and CDR2 is FNYEAQ in the germline V gene. The CDR3 is made up of 15 amino acids. V shed 1 base and J shed 6 bases, with 15 bases lying between them. CDR3 region: CASSLGPPGSAEAFF. CDR3 DNA sequence: TGTGCCAGCAGCTTAGGCCCCCCAGGGTCGGCTGAAGCTTTCTTT.

The chain joins TRBV5-1 to TRBJ1-1; perhaps TRBD1 as D (5 bases). Germline CDR1 and CDR2: SGHRS and YFSETQ. V lost 0 bases and J 6 bases, leaving 18 bases between the germline ends. The length of the CDR3 is 16 residues. In nucleotides, the CDR3 is TGCGCCAGCAGCTTGGCCGTCGGAGGGGTGAGCGCTGAAGCTTTCTTT. This encodes CASSLAVGGVSAEAFF.